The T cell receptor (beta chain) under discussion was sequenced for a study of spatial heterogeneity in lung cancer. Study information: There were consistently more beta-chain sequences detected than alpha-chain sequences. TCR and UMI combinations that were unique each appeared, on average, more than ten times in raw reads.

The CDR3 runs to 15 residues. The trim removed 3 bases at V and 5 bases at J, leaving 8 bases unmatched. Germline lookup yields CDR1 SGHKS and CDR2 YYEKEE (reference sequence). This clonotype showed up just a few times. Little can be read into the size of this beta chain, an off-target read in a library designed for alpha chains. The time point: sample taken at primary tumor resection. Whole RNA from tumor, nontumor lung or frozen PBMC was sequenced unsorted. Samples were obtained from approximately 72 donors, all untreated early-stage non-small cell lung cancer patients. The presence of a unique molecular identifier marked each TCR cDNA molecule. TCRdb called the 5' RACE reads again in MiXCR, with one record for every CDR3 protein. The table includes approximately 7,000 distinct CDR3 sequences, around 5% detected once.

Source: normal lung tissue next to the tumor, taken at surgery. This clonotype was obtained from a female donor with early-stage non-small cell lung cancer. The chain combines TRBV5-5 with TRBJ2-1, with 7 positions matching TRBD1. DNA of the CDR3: TGTGCCAGCAGCTCACTAGGGGGCCATAACAATGAGCAGTTCTTC. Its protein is CASSSLGGHNNEQFF.